The sample holds many counts of the clone carrying this TCR beta chain. As yet, its antigen is unknown. Germline loops: CDR1 SGDLS, CDR2 YYNGEE. The CDR3 has 14 residues. V was trimmed by 0 bases and J by 4 bases, leaving 10 bases between them. These data belong to a study of T-cell reconstitution after alpha-beta-depleted transplantation in children. Notes on the study in general: One year post-transplant, T-cell counts and diversity were largely derived from T cells produced anew. After transplant, at about two months, alpha-beta T cells were reportedly derived from several hundred expanded graft clones. Surviving recipient T cells and thymic progenitors produced the high day-60 TCRbeta diversity seen in some patients.

Preparing the TCRbeta library involved the use of unique molecular identifiers. TCRdb re-derived calls from the PCR reads in MiXCR, one entry per CDR3 protein. The sample includes 700,000 or so distinct CDR3 sequences, 13% of them seen just once. The source of this sequence is a girl aged 2-10 years with congenital amegakaryocytic thrombocytopenia, due to receive a stem cell transplant. This sequence joins TRBV9 and TRBJ1-1; D uncertain. This sample comprised PBMCs, obtained before TCRalphabeta/CD19-depleted stem cell transplant. In nucleotides, the CDR3 is TGTGCCAGCAGCGTAGATGTCGCGGGCACTGAAGCTTTCTTT. It yields the protein CASSVDVAGTEAFF.